Shown below are 27 T cell receptor beta chains from a single sample sequenced in a study of early T cells in non-severe SARS-CoV-2 infection. In TCRdb, the 5' RACE reads were re-called with MiXCR into one record per CDR3 protein. The sample yields about 26,000 distinct CDR3 sequences, around 4.6% seen once. Sample: whole blood. The receptors shown here come from an adult who was a healthcare worker with PCR-confirmed SARS-CoV-2 infection or an uninfected control (not recorded which).

The table lists this clonotype with many counts. The rearrangement links TRBV7-9 to TRBJ2-7, with 9 bases fitting TRBD1. Germline CDR1 SEHNR, CDR2 FQNEAQ (reference sequence). Losses at the gene ends were 4 bases for V and 5 bases for J; bases not matched to a gene: 9. The CDR3 extends over 15 amino acids. As DNA, the CDR3 is TGTGCCAGCAGCTGGGACCGGGACAGGGCCCACGAGCAGTACTTC. It yields the protein CASSWDRDRAHEQYF.

This clonotype was detected only a few times. The CDR3 is CASNTPSGVGADTQYF. CDR3 sequence (DNA): TGTGCCAGCAATACTCCTTCCGGCGTTGGGGCAGATACGCAGTATTTT. The rearrangement joins TRBV5-5 to TRBJ2-3; no reliable D call. Germline values: CDR1 SGHKS, CDR2 YYEKEE (reference sequence). V gave up 6 bases and J gave up 4 bases, with 21 bases separating them. This CDR3 region has 16 residues.

This clonotype was observed a handful of times. The chain employs TRBV19 and TRBJ2-1; 7 bases align to TRBD1. Germline V lookup: CDR1 LNHDA, CDR2 SQIVND (reference sequence). With V trimmed by 3 bases and J by 5 bases, 10 bases remained unmatched. This CDR3 has 16 amino acids. The CDR3, as DNA: TGTGCCAGTAGTATGTTTACAGGGGACACCCACAATGAGCAGTTCTTC. This encodes CASSMFTGDTHNEQFF. Full variable domain (rest looked up from reference TRBV19 and TRBJ2-1): DGGITQSPKYLFRKEGQNVTLSCEQNLNHDAMYWYRQDPGQGLRLIYYSQIVNDFQKGDIAEGYSVSREKKESFPLTVTSAQKNPTAFYLCASSMFTGDTHNEQFFGPGTRLTVL.

Ten or more counts support this clonotype. The V and J genes are TRBV15 and TRBJ2-2; D unresolved. V was cut by 3 bases and J by 4 bases, with 12 bases left in between. The CDR3 length is 15 residues. From germline, CDR1 is LNHNV and CDR2 YYDKDF (reference sequence). The CDR3 spells CATSSPRYITGELFF. The CDR3 DNA sequence: TGTGCCACCAGCAGCCCAAGATATATCACCGGGGAGCTGTTTTTT.

This clonotype showed up many times. This chain uses TRBV28 with TRBJ2-7; TRBD2 agrees at 7 bases. Germline V gene sequence: CDR1 MDHEN, CDR2 SYDVKM. This CDR3 has 13 amino acids. V trimming: 11 bases; J trimming: 4 bases; junction bases outside the gene matches: 11. CDR3 sequence reads: CAVWEGTGYEQYF. Written as DNA, the CDR3 is TGTGCCGTATGGGAGGGAACGGGGTACGAGCAGTACTTC.

This clonotype was counted many times. The chain links TRBV29-1 to TRBJ2-5; D gene uncertain. The CDR3 spans 12 residues. Per the germline V gene, CDR1 is SQVTM and CDR2 is ANQGSEA. The V end lost 5 bases, the J end lost 1 base, and 8 bases lay between the germline ends. The CDR3 coding sequence is TGCAGCGTTATTGAGTTCCAAGAGACCCAGTACTTC. Translating gives CSVIEFQETQYF.

At least ten counts were recorded for this clonotype. The CDR3 protein is CASSPPGLNTEAFF. In DNA, the CDR3 is TGTGCCAGCAGCCCTCCCGGTCTGAACACTGAAGCTTTCTTT. J is TRBJ1-1 and V is TRBV7-9; unclear D gene. The CDR3 length is 14 residues. Germline loops: CDR1 SEHNR, CDR2 FQNEAQ (reference sequence). Trimming stripped 5 bases from V and 0 bases from J, with 10 bases between.

The sample holds many counts of this clonotype. The V gene is TRBV30, the J gene TRBJ1-1; D remains unclear. Per the germline V gene, CDR1 is GTSNPN and CDR2 is SVGIG (reference sequence). Trimming cost V 5 bases and J 0 bases, with 16 bases left between them. The CDR3 is made up of 15 amino acids. In DNA, the CDR3 is TGTGCCTGGCATCCCCTTCAAATACTGAACACTGAAGCTTTCTTT. Its protein product is CAWHPLQILNTEAFF.

This clonotype occurred many times. V and J are TRBV20-1 and TRBJ1-3; D remains ambiguous. V was shortened by 3 bases and J by 0 bases, with 15 bases between the two germline ends. Germline CDR1 DFQATT, CDR2 SNEGSKA (reference sequence). The CDR3 has 16 residues. CDR3: CSASLASSNSGNTIYF. CDR3 sequence (DNA): TGCAGTGCTAGTCTCGCCAGTTCTAACTCTGGAAACACCATATATTTT.

This clonotype was counted many times. The chain employs TRBV7-9 and TRBJ2-7; 11 nucleotides match TRBD2. The V segment lost 0 bases and the J segment 2 bases; nucleotides outside the gene matches: 12. The CDR3 has 19 amino acids. CDR1 SEHNR and CDR2 FQNEAQ come from the germline V gene (reference sequence). CDR3: CASSLAHDLSGRAAYEQYF. The CDR3 DNA reads as TGTGCCAGCAGCTTAGCCCACGACCTTAGCGGGAGGGCCGCCTACGAGCAGTACTTC.

This clonotype was found many times. The genes are TRBV5-4 and TRBJ2-7; no clear D. V was cut by 3 bases and J by 0 bases, with 4 bases left in between. CDR1 and CDR2 from the germline V gene are SGHNT and YYREEE (reference sequence). CDR3 length: 12 amino acids. In DNA form, the CDR3 reads TGTGCCAGCAGCTCTTCCTCCTACGAGCAGTACTTC. It translates to CASSSSSYEQYF.

This clonotype was counted many times. The J gene is TRBJ2-2, the V gene TRBV4-3, with a possible D match to TRBD1 (5 bases). CDR1 is LGHNA, CDR2 YSLEER, per germline. This CDR3 is 13 amino acids long. V lost 2 bases and J lost 7, with 8 bases in between. CDR3: CASSQLDSGELFF. The CDR3 DNA follows: TGCGCCAGCAGCCAATTAGACAGCGGGGAGCTGTTTTTT.

This clonotype has only a few counts. The genes are TRBV7-9 and TRBJ1-1; 7 nucleotides align to TRBD1. In germline, CDR1 is SEHNR, CDR2 FQNEAQ (reference sequence). The trim removed 4 bases at V and 0 bases at J, leaving 5 bases unmatched. The CDR3 is made up of 15 amino acids. In DNA, the CDR3 is TGTGCCAGCAGCTCCCGGGACAGCTTGAACACTGAAGCTTTCTTT. This gives the protein CASSSRDSLNTEAFF.

This clonotype showed up many times. The chain joins TRBV4-3 to TRBJ2-3; no clear D gene. V was shortened by 0 bases and J by 2 bases, with 9 bases between the two germline ends. CDR1 and CDR2 from the germline V gene are LGHNA and YSLEER. The CDR3 totals 15 residues. In DNA, the CDR3 is TGCGCCAGCAGCCAAGACCTAATCAACACAGATACGCAGTATTTT. Its translation: CASSQDLINTDTQYF.

This clonotype has ten or more counts. V and J are TRBV6-5 and TRBJ2-3, with D maybe TRBD1 (7 bases). Germline CDR1 MNHEY, CDR2 SVGAGI. Trimming stripped 2 bases from V and 1 base from J, with 13 bases between. The length of the CDR3 is 16 residues. The CDR3 nucleotides are TGTGCCAGCAGTTACGGGGCCAGGGGGGGCACAGATACGCAGTATTTT. As protein: CASSYGARGGTDTQYF.

In this sample, this clonotype turned up many times. The chain joins TRBV11-2 to TRBJ2-7; possibly TRBD1 for D (5 bases). This CDR3 contains 15 residues. CDR1 and CDR2 (germline): SGHAT, FQNNGV. V lost 0 bases to trimming and J lost 5 bases, with 14 bases between them. CDR3 DNA: TGTGCCAGCAGCTTAGATCCCACAGGAATGCACGAGCAGTACTTC. This translates into CASSLDPTGMHEQYF.

The table lists this clonotype with a few counts. For the CDR3, the DNA is TGTGCCAGCAGCTTAGAGGGGGTGAGCTCCTACAATGAGCAGTTCTTC. It yields the protein CASSLEGVSSYNEQFF. The rearrangement links TRBV7-6 to TRBJ2-1, with D possibly being TRBD1 (6 bases). The CDR3 covers 16 residues. Trimming left V 1 base short and J 0 bases short, with 10 bases between. From germline, CDR1 is SGHVS and CDR2 FNYEAQ.

This clonotype was seen ten or more times. The rearrangement links TRBV19 to TRBJ1-5; D is undetermined. V dropped 6 bases and J dropped 4 bases, with 10 bases sitting between them. Germline CDR1 LNHDA, CDR2 SQIVND (reference sequence). This CDR3 has 13 residues. The CDR3 nucleotides are TGTGCCAGTAGCCCCAACAGAAATCAGCCCCAGCATTTT. Residues: CASSPNRNQPQHF.

This clonotype came up many times. The chain recombines TRBV25-1 with TRBJ2-5; 10 bases map to TRBD1. CDR1 and CDR2 (germline): MGHDK, SYGVNS. CDR3 length: 14 amino acids. The V segment lost 7 bases and the J segment 4 bases; nucleotides outside the gene matches: 6. The CDR3 here is CASNPGTGVETQYF. In DNA, the CDR3 is TGTGCCAGCAACCCCGGGACAGGGGTAGAGACCCAGTACTTC.

In its sample, this clonotype was seen many times. V is TRBV4-3 and J is TRBJ1-4; TRBD1 matches at 8 bases. CDR1 LGHNA and CDR2 YSLEER come from the germline V gene. The CDR3 runs 16 residues. Germline trimming cut 4 bases from V and 6 bases from J; bases unmatched to any gene: 10. This chain's CDR3 is CASSPSLDRVYEKLFF. The CDR3 nucleotides are TGCGCCAGCAGCCCCTCTCTGGACAGGGTATATGAAAAACTGTTTTTT.

The chain has TRBV9 and TRBJ2-1; 11 bases agree with TRBD2. The CDR3 contains 16 residues. Germline loops: CDR1 SGDLS, CDR2 YYNGEE. V was pared by 4 bases and J by 7 bases, with 10 bases of the junction left unmatched. The CDR3 sequence is CASSLSTSGINNEQFF. CDR3 bases: TGTGCCAGCAGCTTGTCGACTAGCGGGATAAATAATGAGCAGTTCTTC.

This clonotype was seen a few times. The chain has TRBV30 and TRBJ1-5, with a possible D match to TRBD1 (5 bases). CDR1 is GTSNPN, CDR2 SVGIG, per germline (reference sequence). Trimming removed 8 bases from V and 0 bases from J, with 11 bases in between. The CDR3 length is 13 residues. In DNA form, the CDR3 reads TGTGCCATGGGCAGGGATAGCAATCAGCCCCAGCATTTT. It encodes CAMGRDSNQPQHF.

This clonotype was picked up many times. Here the CDR3 DNA reads TGCAGTGCTAGGGACAGCAGAAAACCTGGAAACACCATATATTTT. Its protein product is CSARDSRKPGNTIYF. J is TRBJ1-3 and V is TRBV20-1; D possibly corresponds to TRBD1 (6 bases). The germline V gene has CDR1 DFQATT and CDR2 SNEGSKA (reference sequence). CDR3 size: 15 residues. V was trimmed by 3 bases and J by 2 bases, leaving 14 bases between them.

This clonotype was observed at least ten times. This sequence joins TRBV18 and TRBJ2-2; D is ambiguous. CDR3 length: 16 amino acids. V gave up 0 bases and J gave up 6 bases, with 14 bases separating them. The germline CDR1 and CDR2 sequences are KGHSH and LQKENI. The CDR3 is CASSPPAAGGSGELFF. CDR3 coding DNA: TGTGCCAGCTCACCACCGGCAGCCGGTGGGTCCGGGGAGCTGTTTTTT.

This clonotype was seen a single time. The chain is built from TRBV7-9 and TRBJ2-4, with D tentatively TRBD2 (5 bases). V lost 3 bases to trimming and J lost 9 bases, with 9 bases between them. The V gene's germline CDR1 is SEHNR and CDR2 FQNEAQ (reference sequence). CDR3 length equals 12 residues. The CDR3 is CASSLEVSIQYF. The CDR3 DNA is TGTGCCAGCAGCTTGGAGGTTAGCATTCAGTACTTC.

Many counts were recorded for this clonotype. J is TRBJ2-7 and V is TRBV5-1; D unclear. The V and J ends lost 2 bases and 7 bases respectively, with 19 bases between them. Germline lookup yields CDR1 SGHRS and CDR2 YFSETQ. The CDR3 length is 15 residues. CDR3 DNA sequence: TGCGCCAGCAGCTTACGGACGCAAGACATGGGGGAGCAGTACTTC. Translation: CASSLRTQDMGEQYF.

This clonotype showed up many times. This chain connects TRBV5-4 to TRBJ2-1; 11 bases fit TRBD2. Germline CDR1 SGHNT, CDR2 YYREEE (reference sequence). J lost 4 bases, V lost 2 bases, and 5 bases had no gene match. The CDR3 is 16 amino acids. In DNA, the CDR3 is TGTGCCAGCAGCTTACCTACTAGCGGGGGTTACAATGAGCAGTTCTTC. Protein sequence: CASSLPTSGGYNEQFF.